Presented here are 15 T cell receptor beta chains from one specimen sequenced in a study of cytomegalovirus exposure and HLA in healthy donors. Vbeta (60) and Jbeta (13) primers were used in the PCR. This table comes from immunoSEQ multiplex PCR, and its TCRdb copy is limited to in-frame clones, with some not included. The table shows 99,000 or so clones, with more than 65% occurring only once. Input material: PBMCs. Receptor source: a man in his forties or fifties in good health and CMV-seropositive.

CDR3 nucleotides: TGTGCCAGCAGTCCGGGAAGGGGGAATGAAAAACTGTTTTTT. Its translation is CASSPGRGNEKLFF. The chain is built from TRBV7-9 and TRBJ1-4, with D possibly being TRBD1 (6 bases). With 6 bases removed from V and 5 bases from J, the gap between germline ends came to 13 bases. The CDR3 totals 14 residues. Germline lookup yields CDR1 SEHNR and CDR2 FQNEAQ (reference sequence).

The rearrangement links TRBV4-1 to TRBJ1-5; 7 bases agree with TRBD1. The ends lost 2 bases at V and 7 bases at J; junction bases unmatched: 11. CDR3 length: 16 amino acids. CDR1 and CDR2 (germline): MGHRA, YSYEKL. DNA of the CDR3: TGCGCCAGCAGCCAAAACAGTCAGGGGGAAGGACAGCCCCAGCATTTT. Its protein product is CASSQNSQGEGQPQHF.

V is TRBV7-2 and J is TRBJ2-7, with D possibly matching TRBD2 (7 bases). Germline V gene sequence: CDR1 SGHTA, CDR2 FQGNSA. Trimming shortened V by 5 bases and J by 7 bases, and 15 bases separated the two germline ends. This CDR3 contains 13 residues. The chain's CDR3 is CASSPTGGREQYF. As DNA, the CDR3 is TGTGCCAGCAGCCCCACCGGGGGGCGAGAGCAGTACTTC.

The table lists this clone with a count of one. The CDR3 is CASSLTTGEAYEQYF. The CDR3 DNA sequence: TGCGCCAGCAGCCTAACGACAGGAGAAGCCTACGAGCAGTACTTC. This chain joins TRBV5-1 and TRBJ2-7; TRBD1 is a possible D gene (6 bases). This CDR3 region has 15 residues. Trimming pared 4 bases from V and 2 bases from J, leaving 16 bases between. The V gene's germline CDR1 is SGHRS and CDR2 YFSETQ.

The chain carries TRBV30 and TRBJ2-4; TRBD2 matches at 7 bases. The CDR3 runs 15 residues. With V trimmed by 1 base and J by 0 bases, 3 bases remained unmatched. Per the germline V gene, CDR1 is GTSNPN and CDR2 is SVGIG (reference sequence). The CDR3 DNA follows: TGTGCCTGGAGTGGTCGGGGGGTAGCCAAAAACATTCAGTACTTC. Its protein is CAWSGRGVAKNIQYF.

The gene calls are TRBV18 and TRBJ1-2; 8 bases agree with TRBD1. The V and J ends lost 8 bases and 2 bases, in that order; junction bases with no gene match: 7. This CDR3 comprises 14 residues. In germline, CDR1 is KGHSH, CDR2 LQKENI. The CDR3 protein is CASATGGQNYGYTF. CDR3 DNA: TGTGCCAGCGCAACAGGGGGACAGAACTATGGCTACACCTTC.

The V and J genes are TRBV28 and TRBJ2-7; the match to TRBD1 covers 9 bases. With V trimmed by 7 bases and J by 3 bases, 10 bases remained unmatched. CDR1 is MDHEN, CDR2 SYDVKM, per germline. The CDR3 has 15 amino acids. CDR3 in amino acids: CASTYLPGQGYEQYF. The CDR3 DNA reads TGTGCCAGCACTTACCTCCCGGGACAGGGCTACGAGCAGTACTTC.

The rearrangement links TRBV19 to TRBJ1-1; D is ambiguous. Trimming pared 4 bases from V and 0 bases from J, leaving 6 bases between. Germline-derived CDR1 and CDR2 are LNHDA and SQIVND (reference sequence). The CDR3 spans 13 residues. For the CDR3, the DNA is TGTGCCAGTAGTAACAGCATGAACACTGAAGCTTTCTTT. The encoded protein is CASSNSMNTEAFF.

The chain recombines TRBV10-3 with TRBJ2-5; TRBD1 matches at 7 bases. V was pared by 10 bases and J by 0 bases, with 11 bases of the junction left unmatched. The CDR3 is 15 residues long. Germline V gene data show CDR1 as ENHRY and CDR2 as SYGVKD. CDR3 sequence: CATRTGPPYQETQYF. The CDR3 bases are TGTGCCACCCGGACAGGACCACCGTACCAAGAGACCCAGTACTTC.

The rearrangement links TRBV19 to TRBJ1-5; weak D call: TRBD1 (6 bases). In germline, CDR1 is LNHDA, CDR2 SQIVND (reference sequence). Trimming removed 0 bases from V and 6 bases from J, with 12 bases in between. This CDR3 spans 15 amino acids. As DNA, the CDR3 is TGTGCCAGTAGTATAGATCACAGGGCCTTTCAGCCCCAGCATTTT. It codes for CASSIDHRAFQPQHF. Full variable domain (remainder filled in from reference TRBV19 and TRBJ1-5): DGGITQSPKYLFRKEGQNVTLSCEQNLNHDAMYWYRQDPGQGLRLIYYSQIVNDFQKGDIAEGYSVSREKKESFPLTVTSAQKNPTAFYLCASSIDHRAFQPQHFGDGTRLSIL.

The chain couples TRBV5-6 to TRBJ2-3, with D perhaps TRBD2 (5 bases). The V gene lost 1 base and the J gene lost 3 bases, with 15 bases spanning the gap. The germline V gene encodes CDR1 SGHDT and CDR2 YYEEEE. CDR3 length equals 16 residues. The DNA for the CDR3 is TGTGCCAGCAGCTTGAGGACTGGAAGTCGGACAGATACGCAGTATTTT. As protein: CASSLRTGSRTDTQYF.

The CDR3 region is CASSSDRAYYGYTF. In DNA form, the CDR3 reads TGTGCCAGCAGTTCAGACAGGGCCTACTATGGCTACACCTTC. The V and J genes are TRBV28 and TRBJ1-2, with TRBD1 matching over 7 bases. The germline V gene encodes CDR1 MDHEN and CDR2 SYDVKM. The V gene end was trimmed by 4 bases and the J gene end by 3 bases; junction bases not matched to a gene: 5. The CDR3 totals 14 residues.

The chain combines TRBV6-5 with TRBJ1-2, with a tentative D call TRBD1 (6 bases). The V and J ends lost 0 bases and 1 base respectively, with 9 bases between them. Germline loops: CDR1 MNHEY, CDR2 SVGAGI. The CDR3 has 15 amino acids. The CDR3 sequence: CASSYSTGDNYGYTF. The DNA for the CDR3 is TGTGCCAGCAGTTACTCGACAGGAGATAACTATGGCTACACCTTC.

CDR3 sequence reads: CASSQELSDREAFF. CDR3 coding DNA: TGTGCCAGCAGCCAAGAGTTATCGGACAGGGAAGCTTTCTTT. The chain couples TRBV4-2 to TRBJ1-1; TRBD1 agrees at 7 bases. V lost 0 bases to trimming and J lost 8 bases; unmatched junction nucleotides: 6. Germline CDR1 reads LGHNA; CDR2 reads YNFKEQ. The CDR3 spans 14 residues.

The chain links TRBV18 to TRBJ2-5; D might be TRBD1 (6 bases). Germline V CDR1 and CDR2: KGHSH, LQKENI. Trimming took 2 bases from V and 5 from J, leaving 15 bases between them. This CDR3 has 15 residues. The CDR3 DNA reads TGTGCCAGCTCACCAAGTCAGGGGTCAGAGGAGACCCAGTACTTC. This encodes CASSPSQGSEETQYF.